The 27 T cell receptor beta chains given below trace back to one sample, sequenced in a study of PD-L1 blockade in urothelial cancer. Using immunoSEQ multiplex PCR, the repertoire was profiled, and TCRdb retains in-frame clones only, with some absent. The table has roughly 43,000 clones, roughly 86% seen once. This sample comprised PBMCs, obtained around atezolizumab (anti-PD-L1) treatment. The receptors were gathered from a man in his 70s with urothelial cancer.

This clone was recorded only once. This chain uses TRBV9 with TRBJ1-3; a possible D gene is TRBD1 (6 bases). CDR3 length equals 14 residues. Between the trimmed V and J ends, which lost 0 bases and 4 bases, there was a span of 8 bases. Germline V gene data show CDR1 as SGDLS and CDR2 as YYNGEE. CDR3 DNA: TGTGCCAGCAGCGTAGGACAGGAGGGAAACACCATATATTTT. Its protein product is CASSVGQEGNTIYF.

The chain uses TRBV28 and TRBJ2-3; D is perhaps TRBD1 (6 bases). The CDR3 sequence is 13 residues long. CDR1 and CDR2 (germline): MDHEN, SYDVKM. V lost 6 bases, J lost 4 bases, and 11 bases lay in between. DNA for the CDR3: TGTGCCAGCAGAAGGGACATCTCAGATACGCAGTATTTT. Its protein is CASRRDISDTQYF.

The rearrangement links TRBV7-9 to TRBJ2-1, with 9 nucleotides matching TRBD2. In germline, CDR1 is SEHNR, CDR2 FQNEAQ (reference sequence). Trimming cost V 2 bases and J 4 bases; bases outside gene matches: 9. CDR3 size: 17 residues. The CDR3 region is CASSLPEGSGSYNEQFF. CDR3 nucleotides: TGTGCCAGCAGCTTACCCGAGGGTAGCGGGAGTTACAATGAGCAGTTCTTC.

The chain carries TRBV2 and TRBJ2-1, with D hard to call. The germline V and J ends were trimmed by 7 bases and 2 bases, with 12 bases remaining between them. From germline, CDR1 is SNHLY and CDR2 FYNNEI. The CDR3 is 14 residues long. The DNA for the CDR3 is TGTGCCAGCATCGTAGATCACCCCTACAATGAGCAGTTCTTC. It translates to CASIVDHPYNEQFF.

This sequence joins TRBV7-9 and TRBJ2-5, with D unresolved. The CDR3 covers 12 residues. V dropped 3 bases and J dropped 2 bases, with 4 bases sitting between them. Per germline, CDR1 SEHNR and CDR2 FQNEAQ (reference sequence). The CDR3 protein is CASSFQQETQYF. CDR3 coding DNA: TGTGCCAGCAGCTTCCAGCAAGAGACCCAGTACTTC.

The rearrangement uses TRBV6-5 and TRBJ2-7; TRBD2 matches at 11 bases. The CDR3 totals 14 residues. V gave up 4 bases and J gave up 6 bases; unmatched junction bases: 5. Germline-derived CDR1 and CDR2 are MNHEY and SVGAGI. The CDR3 coding sequence is TGTGCCAGCAGTTTGCTAGCGGGAGGTAGCGAGCAGTACTTC. Translated, it gives CASSLLAGGSEQYF.

The count of this clone is one. This chain links TRBV4-3 with TRBJ1-2; TRBD1 matches at 8 bases. The CDR3 consists of 17 residues. The J segment lost 8 bases and the V segment lost 0 bases, leaving 14 bases of the junction unmatched. Per germline, CDR1 LGHNA and CDR2 YSLEER. CDR3 DNA sequence: TGCGCCAGCAGCCAAGAATATAGGGTCAGGGGGCAGGGGGGCTACACCTTC. The encoded protein is CASSQEYRVRGQGGYTF.

The chain's CDR3 is CASSPEWGVNTEAFF. Here the CDR3 DNA reads TGCGCCAGCAGCCCCGAGTGGGGAGTAAACACTGAAGCTTTCTTT. The V gene is TRBV4-3, the J gene TRBJ1-1; D is ambiguous. The CDR3 covers 15 residues. Trimming took 4 bases from V and 2 from J, leaving 14 bases between them. The germline V gene encodes CDR1 LGHNA and CDR2 YSLEER.

The chain combines TRBV9 with TRBJ2-7; D is possibly TRBD1 (6 bases). Looked up from germline, CDR1 is SGDLS and CDR2 is YYNGEE. With 0 bases removed from V and 2 bases from J, the gap between germline ends came to 12 bases. The CDR3 is made up of 15 amino acids. The CDR3 DNA reads TGTGCCAGCAGCGTAGGAGGGACACATCCCTACGAGCAGTACTTC. This encodes CASSVGGTHPYEQYF.

A few counts support this clone. The gene calls are TRBV5-1 and TRBJ1-2; 7 bases align to TRBD1. The J segment lost 4 bases and the V segment lost 4 bases, leaving 7 bases of the junction unmatched. The CDR3 totals 14 residues. CDR1 is SGHRS, CDR2 YFSETQ, per germline. For the CDR3, the DNA is TGCGCCAGCAGCATCGAGGGACAGAGCTATGGCTACACCTTC. It specifies CASSIEGQSYGYTF.

This chain's CDR3 is CASSYVARNEQFF. CDR3 nucleotides: TGTGCCAGCAGTTACGTGGCACGCAATGAGCAGTTCTTC. The chain carries TRBV6-6 and TRBJ2-1; no firm D call. CDR1 is MNHNY, CDR2 SVGAGI, per germline (reference sequence). This CDR3 is built from 13 residues. Trimming took 2 bases from V and 6 from J, leaving 8 bases between them.

This clone was observed once. V usage is TRBV19 and J usage is TRBJ2-1; the D gene is possibly TRBD2 (5 bases). The V end lost 5 bases, the J end lost 3 bases, and 8 bases lay between the germline ends. Germline V gene data show CDR1 as LNHDA and CDR2 as SQIVND (reference sequence). This CDR3 contains 13 residues. CDR3 sequence (DNA): TGTGCCAGTAGTCCTGACTACTACAATGAGCAGTTCTTC. It yields the protein CASSPDYYNEQFF.

The gene calls are TRBV7-3 and TRBJ2-1; D not resolved. Germline V gene sequence: CDR1 SGHTA, CDR2 FQGTGA. There are 16 residues in the CDR3. The V gene lost 3 bases and the J gene lost 0 bases, with 12 bases spanning the gap. CDR3 bases: TGTGCCAGCAGCTTCCGAGACTCCCCCTCCTACAATGAGCAGTTCTTC. As protein: CASSFRDSPSYNEQFF.

The J gene is TRBJ1-1, the V gene TRBV4-1; the match to TRBD1 covers 8 bases. Per germline, CDR1 MGHRA and CDR2 YSYEKL. Germline trimming cut 4 bases from V and 7 bases from J; bases unmatched to any gene: 8. The CDR3 sequence is 14 residues long. The CDR3 coding sequence is TGCGCCAGCAGCCTAAACCGGGACAGGTTTGAAGCTTTCTTT. It codes for CASSLNRDRFEAFF.

The chain is built from TRBV28 and TRBJ2-7, with 9 bases identical to TRBD1. The germline gives CDR1 MDHEN, CDR2 SYDVKM. The CDR3 runs to 14 residues. The trim removed 5 bases at V and 3 bases at J, leaving 5 bases unmatched. The CDR3 DNA is TGTGCCAGCAGTGACAGGGGGAATTTCTACGAGCAGTACTTC. As protein: CASSDRGNFYEQYF.

A word on this clone: Other DNA sequences within the sample encode an identical CDR3. The chain recombines TRBV6-1 with TRBJ1-5, with a weak D call TRBD1 (6 bases). Germline CDR1 reads MNHNS; CDR2 reads SASEGT. The CDR3 spans 13 residues. The V and J ends lost 1 base and 6 bases respectively, with 7 bases between them. The CDR3 is CASSEDRVQPQHF. CDR3 DNA: TGTGCCAGCAGTGAAGACAGGGTTCAGCCCCAGCATTTT.

The chain recombines TRBV5-1 with TRBJ2-5, with D hard to call. V gave up 0 bases and J gave up 2 bases, with 8 bases separating them. Germline CDR1 reads SGHRS; CDR2 reads YFSETQ. The length of the CDR3 is 14 residues. Here the CDR3 reads CASSLGLAQETQYF. CDR3 coding DNA: TGCGCCAGCAGCTTGGGGCTGGCTCAAGAGACCCAGTACTTC.

The chain employs TRBV7-2 and TRBJ2-2, with TRBD2 identical over 13 bases. This CDR3 is 17 amino acids long. Germline V CDR1 and CDR2: SGHTA, FQGNSA. With V trimmed by 5 bases and J by 4 bases, 7 bases remained unmatched. The CDR3 here is CASSGFGLAGVTGELFF. The DNA for the CDR3 is TGTGCCAGCAGCGGATTCGGACTAGCGGGAGTCACCGGGGAGCTGTTTTTT.

The rearrangement uses TRBV27 and TRBJ1-1; D not certain. This CDR3 is built from 15 residues. CDR1 is MNHEY and CDR2 is SMNVEV in the germline V gene (reference sequence). The V end lost 2 bases, the J end lost 0 bases, and 10 bases lay between the germline ends. The CDR3 region is CASSLGAGMNTEAFF. CDR3 DNA sequence: TGTGCCAGCAGTTTAGGAGCGGGTATGAACACTGAAGCTTTCTTT.

The V gene is TRBV4-3, the J gene TRBJ2-7; 7 bases are shared with TRBD1. The trim removed 1 base at V and 0 bases at J, leaving 3 bases unmatched. CDR3 size: 15 residues. Germline V gene data show CDR1 as LGHNA and CDR2 as YSLEER. In DNA form, the CDR3 reads TGCGCCAGCAGCCAAGTACAGGGGCTCTCCTACGAGCAGTACTTC. Translation gives CASSQVQGLSYEQYF.

This clone was seen just once. J is TRBJ2-3 and V is TRBV6-5; 8 bases are shared with TRBD1. This CDR3 has 15 amino acids. With 6 bases clipped from V and 0 bases from J, the junction kept 5 bases outside the gene matches. The V gene's germline CDR1 is MNHEY and CDR2 SVGAGI. CDR3 DNA: TGTGCCAGCAGGATGGACAGGGAGAGCACAGATACGCAGTATTTT. It codes for CASRMDRESTDTQYF.

This clone was counted once. The chain employs TRBV6-5 and TRBJ1-1; D ambiguous. The CDR3 totals 14 residues. Germline V CDR1 and CDR2: MNHEY, SVGAGI. V shed 5 bases and J shed 11 bases, with 21 bases lying between them. The CDR3 coding sequence is TGTGCCAGCAGTACTTTACTACCCCTCAACGCGGCTTTCTTT. This gives the protein CASSTLLPLNAAFF.

This clone was detected a few times. The V call is TRBV7-2, the J call TRBJ2-5; 8 nucleotides align to TRBD1. Per the germline V gene, CDR1 is SGHTA and CDR2 is FQGNSA. J gave up 0 bases and V 5 bases, and 8 bases lay outside the gene matches. CDR3 length: 16 residues. DNA for the CDR3: TGTGCCAGCAGCCGAGACATACAGGGGGACCAAGAGACCCAGTACTTC. Its translation: CASSRDIQGDQETQYF.

V is TRBV2 and J is TRBJ2-5; D is unclear. Germline CDR1 and CDR2: SNHLY and FYNNEI. The CDR3 length is 15 residues. Trimming removed 1 base from V and 5 bases from J, with 14 bases in between. The CDR3 reads CASSEGLSSRETQYF. In nucleotides, the CDR3 is TGTGCCAGCAGTGAAGGCCTGAGTAGCCGGGAGACCCAGTACTTC. Full variable domain (outside the CDR3, taken from reference TRBV2 and TRBJ2-5): EPEVTQTPSHQVTQMGQEVILRCVPISNHLYFYWYRQILGQKVEFLVSFYNNEISEKSEIFDDQFSVERPDGSNFTLKIRSTKLEDSAMYFCASSEGLSSRETQYFGPGTRLLVL.

In this sample, this clone turned up a few times. The V call is TRBV4-2, the J call TRBJ1-5, with 7 bases aligning to TRBD1. V lost 4 bases to trimming and J lost 2 bases; unmatched junction nucleotides: 5. The CDR3 extends over 15 amino acids. CDR1 is LGHNA, CDR2 YNFKEQ, per germline. CDR3 amino acids: CASSPYDRGNQPQHF. CDR3 DNA: TGTGCCAGCAGCCCATACGACAGGGGCAATCAGCCCCAGCATTTT.

The CDR3 loop reads CASSRQGRETQYF. DNA for the CDR3: TGTGCCAGTAGTCGACAGGGTCGGGAGACCCAGTACTTC. The chain links TRBV19 to TRBJ2-5; 7 bases map to TRBD1. The CDR3 loop spans 13 amino acids. Germline assignment: CDR1 LNHDA and CDR2 SQIVND (reference sequence). V shed 5 bases, J shed 5 bases, and the junction held 5 bases outside the gene matches. The full variable domain, its missing parts supplied by reference TRBV19 and TRBJ2-5, is DGGITQSPKYLFRKEGQNVTLSCEQNLNHDAMYWYRQDPGQGLRLIYYSQIVNDFQKGDIAEGYSVSREKKESFPLTVTSAQKNPTAFYLCASSRQGRETQYFGPGTRLLVL.

The V gene is TRBV5-6, the J gene TRBJ1-2, with TRBD1 matching over 7 bases. CDR1 is SGHDT, CDR2 YYEEEE, per germline. The V and J ends lost 5 bases and 3 bases, in that order; junction bases with no gene match: 10. The CDR3 runs to 15 residues. The CDR3 reads CASSPRGPIYYGYTF. As DNA, the CDR3 is TGTGCCAGCAGTCCGAGGGGGCCCATTTACTATGGCTACACCTTC.